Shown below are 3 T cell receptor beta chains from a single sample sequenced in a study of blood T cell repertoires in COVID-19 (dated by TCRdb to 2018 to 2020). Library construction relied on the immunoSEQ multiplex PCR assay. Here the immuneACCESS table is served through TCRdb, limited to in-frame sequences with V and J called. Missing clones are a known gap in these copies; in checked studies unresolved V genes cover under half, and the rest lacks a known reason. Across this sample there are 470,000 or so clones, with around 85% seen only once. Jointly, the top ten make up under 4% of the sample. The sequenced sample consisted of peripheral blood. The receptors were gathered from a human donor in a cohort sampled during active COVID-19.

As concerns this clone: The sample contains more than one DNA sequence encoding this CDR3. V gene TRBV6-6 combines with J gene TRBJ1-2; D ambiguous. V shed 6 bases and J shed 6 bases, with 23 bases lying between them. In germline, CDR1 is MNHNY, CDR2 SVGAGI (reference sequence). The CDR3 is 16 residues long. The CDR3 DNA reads TGTGCCAGCAGCCCCGACGGAGGACGCATCATAAATGGCTACACCTTC. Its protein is CASSPDGGRIINGYTF.

The CDR3 sequence is CASSIMRQGTEAFF. The CDR3 DNA reads as TGTGCCAGCAGTATAATGAGACAGGGGACTGAAGCTTTCTTT. The chain is built from TRBV6-5 and TRBJ1-1, with TRBD1 identical over 8 bases. After removal of 5 bases from V and 5 bases from J, the junction contained 7 bases not matched to a gene. The CDR3 is 14 residues long. CDR1 MNHEY and CDR2 SVGAGI come from the germline V gene.

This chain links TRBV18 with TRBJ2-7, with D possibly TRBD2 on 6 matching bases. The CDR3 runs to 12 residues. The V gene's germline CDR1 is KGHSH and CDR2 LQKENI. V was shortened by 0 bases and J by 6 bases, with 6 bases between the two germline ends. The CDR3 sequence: CASSPPGGEQYF. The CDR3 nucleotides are TGTGCCAGCTCACCACCGGGGGGCGAGCAGTACTTC.